This is a list of T cell receptor beta chains from one sample in a study of control samples from healthy donors and cancer patients. The assay was immunoSEQ multiplex PCR, and TCRdb's table has in-frame clones only and misses some. Of about 77,000 clones listed, approximately 92% were seen once; the top ten hold 5.8%. Specimen: blood. These TCRs come from a woman in her fifties or sixties in good health. The CDR3 runs from the conserved cysteine through the conserved F or W. The order of the fields is D gene, J gene, clone size, V gene, CDR3 DNA, CDR3 protein. A D gene is named only where the DNA matches it firmly. For some rows the clone size is stated as once, few or many, or as a class when expanded; others skip it.

D gene: TRBD1
J gene: TRBJ2-2
clone size: NA
V gene: TRBV6-5
CDR3 DNA: TGTGCCAGCACCGGACAGGGGTGGGGCACCGGGGAGCTGTTTTTT
CDR3 protein: CASTGQGWGTGELFF

D gene: NA
J gene: TRBJ1-1
clone size: NA
V gene: TRBV2
CDR3 DNA: TGTGCCTCAGGCAATAGATACAGTGAAGCTTTCTTT
CDR3 protein: CASGNRYSEAFF

D gene: NA
J gene: TRBJ2-3
clone size: NA
V gene: TRBV5-1
CDR3 DNA: TGCGCCAGCAGCTTGTGGCGGGGATTAAGAGATACGCAGTATTTT
CDR3 protein: CASSLWRGLRDTQYF

D gene: NA
J gene: TRBJ2-1
clone size: NA
V gene: TRBV5-1
CDR3 DNA: TGCGCCAGCAGCTTGGCCCCGCACAATGAGCAGTTCTTC
CDR3 protein: CASSLAPHNEQFF

D gene: NA
J gene: TRBJ2-2
clone size: NA
V gene: TRBV5-1
CDR3 DNA: TGCGCCAGCAGCCCTGGTATTGGGAACACCGGGGAGCTGTTTTTT
CDR3 protein: CASSPGIGNTGELFF

D gene: NA
J gene: TRBJ2-7
clone size: NA
V gene: TRBV6-5
CDR3 DNA: TGTGCCAGCAGTCACCGGGACAACAAACCGTACTTC
CDR3 protein: CASSHRDNKPYF

D gene: NA
J gene: TRBJ2-1
clone size: once
V gene: TRBV9
CDR3 DNA: TGTGCCAGCAGCCCGAGGCGAGCCAATGAGCAGTTCTTC
CDR3 protein: CASSPRRANEQFF

D gene: TRBD2
J gene: TRBJ2-7
clone size: once
V gene: TRBV28
CDR3 DNA: TGTGCCAGCAGTTTAGTGGCTAGCGGGAGCACTATGTGGGAGCAGTACTTC
CDR3 protein: CASSLVASGSTMWEQYF

D gene: NA
J gene: TRBJ2-7
clone size: NA
V gene: TRBV2
CDR3 DNA: TGTGCCAGCAGTGTGCGACGGTACGAGCAGTACTTC
CDR3 protein: CASSVRRYEQYF

D gene: TRBD1
J gene: TRBJ2-5
clone size: NA
V gene: TRBV7-6
CDR3 DNA: TGTGCCAGCAGCTTATCAGGGACAGAACAAGAGACCCAGTACTTC
CDR3 protein: CASSLSGTEQETQYF

D gene: TRBD1
J gene: TRBJ1-6
clone size: NA
V gene: TRBV19
CDR3 DNA: TGTGCCACCGTCGAACGACAGGGGTCCACCTATAATTCACCCCTCCACTTT
CDR3 protein: CATVERQGSTYNSPLHF

D gene: TRBD1
J gene: TRBJ1-1
clone size: NA
V gene: TRBV10-2
CDR3 DNA: TGCGCCAGCAGTGCGGGACAGTCGAACACTGAAGCTTTCTTT
CDR3 protein: CASSAGQSNTEAFF

D gene: NA
J gene: TRBJ2-1
clone size: NA
V gene: TRBV29-1
CDR3 DNA: TGCAGCGTTGACAGGGGGGGGTACAATGAGCAGTTCTTC
CDR3 protein: CSVDRGGYNEQFF

D gene: NA
J gene: TRBJ1-1
clone size: NA
V gene: TRBV10-3
CDR3 DNA: TGTGCCATCAGACAGGCCAACACTGAAGCTTTCTTT
CDR3 protein: CAIRQANTEAFF

D gene: NA
J gene: TRBJ2-5
clone size: NA
V gene: TRBV5-1
CDR3 DNA: TGCGCCAGCAGCACCGGGACCATCCAAGAGACCCAGTACTTC
CDR3 protein: CASSTGTIQETQYF

D gene: NA
J gene: TRBJ2-5
clone size: NA
V gene: TRBV7-7
CDR3 DNA: TGTGCTAGCGCTGGGGCAGTCCAAGAGACCCAGTACTTC
CDR3 protein: CASAGAVQETQYF

D gene: NA
J gene: TRBJ1-5
clone size: NA
V gene: TRBV19
CDR3 DNA: TGTGCCAGTAGTATTGTCGCCAACCGTGAGAAGCCCCAGCATTTT
CDR3 protein: CASSIVANREKPQHF